The following is a T cell receptor beta chain sequence with its context. The data are from a study of blood T cell repertoires in COVID-19. About the research overall: Italy, Spain and the United States were the sources of the convalescent and acute COVID-19 samples. The analysed material was cDNA or gDNA that came from T cells, B-cell-depleted T cells, or PBMCs.

How the authors handled the data: By means of reference gene primer amplification, nucleated cell counts were estimated. Profiling relied on immunoSEQ multiplex PCR, and the TCRdb table lists in-frame clones only, not all of them. Clonal size and the V and J genes are those of that table, whereas D and trimming came from the DNA. This table has around 72,000 clones, more than 65% appearing once. The CDR3 covers 14 residues. CDR1 is SGHRS, CDR2 YFSETQ, per germline. Trimming stripped 5 bases from V and 11 bases from J, with 17 bases between. The chain has TRBV5-1 and TRBJ1-6; perhaps TRBD1 as D (6 bases). The sequence was collected from a woman aged 55-69 years with acute or convalescent COVID-19. The specimen was peripheral blood. CDR3 amino acids: CASSGGEGGAPLHF. As DNA, the CDR3 is TGCGCCAGCAGTGGGGGAGAAGGGGGTGCACCCCTCCACTTT. The whole variable domain, filled in from reference TRBV5-1 and TRBJ1-6, reads KAGVTQTPRYLIKTRGQQVTLSCSPISGHRSVSWYQQTPGQGLQFLFEYFSETQRNKGNFPGRFSGRQFSNSRSEMNVSTLELGDSALYLCASSGGEGGAPLHFGNGTRLTVT.